This T cell receptor beta chain came from a study of T cell responses to AZD1222 COVID-19 vaccine. Some second doses came at about 4 weeks and others at about 12 weeks; these were pooled. About this clone: What it binds is not known.

TCRdb's table, derived via immunoSEQ multiplex PCR, lists solely in-frame clones and lacks some. The repertoire holds approximately 90,000 clones, with 70% to 90% as singletons. V shed 0 bases and J shed 6 bases, with 3 bases lying between them. Germline V lookup: CDR1 MRHNA, CDR2 SNTAGT. The CDR3 runs to 13 residues. Whole-study findings and limits: Within unmutated variant regions lay the reported targets of nearly half of spike-specific TCRs. At 160-218 and 743-854, vaccine-associated CD4 TCRs were dominant, and they spanned spike. Baseline seropositivity characterized only a handful of AZD1222 recipients.

The starting material was peripheral blood, obtained 28 days after the second AZD1222 dose. The chain carries TRBV6-4 and TRBJ1-6; D is unclear. This TCR derives from an adult who received the AZD1222 COVID-19 vaccine. The CDR3: CASSDSGNSPLHF. For the CDR3, the DNA is TGTGCCAGCAGTGACTCCGGTAATTCACCCCTCCACTTT.